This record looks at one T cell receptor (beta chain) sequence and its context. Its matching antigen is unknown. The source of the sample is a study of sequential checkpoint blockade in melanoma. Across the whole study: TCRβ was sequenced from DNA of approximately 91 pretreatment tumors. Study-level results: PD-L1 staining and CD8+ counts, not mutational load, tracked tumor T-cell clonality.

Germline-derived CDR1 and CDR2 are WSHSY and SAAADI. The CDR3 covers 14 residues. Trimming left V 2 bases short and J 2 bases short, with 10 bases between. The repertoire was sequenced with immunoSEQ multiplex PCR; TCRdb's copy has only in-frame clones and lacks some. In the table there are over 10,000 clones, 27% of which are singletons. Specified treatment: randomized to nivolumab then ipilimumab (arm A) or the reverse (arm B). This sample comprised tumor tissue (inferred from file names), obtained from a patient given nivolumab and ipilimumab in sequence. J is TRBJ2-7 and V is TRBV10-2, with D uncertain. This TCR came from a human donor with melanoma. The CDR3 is CASSERAFTYEQYF. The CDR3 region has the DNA TGCGCCAGCAGTGAGCGGGCTTTTACCTACGAGCAGTACTTC.